This passage covers 20 T cell receptor beta chains from one sample sequenced in a study of cytomegalovirus exposure and HLA in healthy donors. The PCR contained 60 Vbeta and 13 Jbeta primers. Clones were sequenced by immunoSEQ multiplex PCR, and TCRdb holds only the in-frame ones, with some missing. The data hold roughly 100,000 clones, with over 9.5% observed a single time. The sample taken for sequencing was PBMCs. The receptors originated from a man aged 35 to 55 in good health and CMV-seropositive.

This clone has just a few counts. This rearrangement joins TRBV6-5 to TRBJ2-5; 9 nucleotides line up with TRBD2. There are 14 residues in the CDR3. Germline CDR1 reads MNHEY; CDR2 reads SVGAGI. V dropped 6 bases and J dropped 1; count of bases not matched to a gene: 3. CDR3 sequence (DNA): TGTGCCAGCAGGCGGGAGGGCGGCCAAGAGACCCAGTACTTC. Its protein is CASRREGGQETQYF.

V and J are TRBV7-8 and TRBJ1-5; D is possibly TRBD1 (6 bases). Trimming took 4 bases from V and 6 from J, leaving 13 bases between them. Germline-derived CDR1 and CDR2 are SGHVS and FQNEAQ. This CDR3 region has 14 residues. The CDR3 loop is CASSSEGGIQPQHF. CDR3 DNA sequence: TGTGCCAGCAGCTCAGAAGGGGGAATTCAGCCCCAGCATTTT.

This clone has just a few counts. A read error may account for a junction end that differs from germline. V gene TRBV6-5 combines with J gene TRBJ1-5, with a tentative D call TRBD1 (5 bases). The CDR3 extends over 13 amino acids. Germline CDR1 MNHEY, CDR2 SVGAGI. The CDR3 reads CATSASGEQPQHF. Written as DNA, the CDR3 is TGTGCCACCAGTGCGTCGGGGGAACAGCCCCAGCATTTT.

This clone was observed a handful of times. This chain links TRBV5-1 with TRBJ1-2; 8 bases align to TRBD1. Germline CDR1 reads SGHRS; CDR2 reads YFSETQ. The CDR3 contains 15 residues. Losses at the gene ends were 0 bases for V and 2 bases for J; bases not matched to a gene: 3. The CDR3 region has the DNA TGCGCCAGCAGCTTGGATACAGGGGGAAACTATGGCTACACCTTC. This encodes CASSLDTGGNYGYTF.

This chain connects TRBV5-4 to TRBJ2-3; D call uncertain. The CDR3 is 15 amino acids. Germline V CDR1 and CDR2: SGHNT, YYREEE (reference sequence). The ends were cut back, 1 base at V and 0 bases at J, with 9 bases in the middle. The CDR3 DNA reads as TGTGCCAGCAGCTTGAACGGGTATAGCACAGATACGCAGTATTTT. This gives the protein CASSLNGYSTDTQYF.

This clone was recorded a few times. The chain couples TRBV7-9 to TRBJ2-7, with 8 bases matching TRBD1. This CDR3 is built from 14 residues. Trimming at V came to 5 bases and at J to 2 bases, leaving 5 bases not matched to a gene. Germline loops: CDR1 SEHNR, CDR2 FQNEAQ (reference sequence). CDR3 region: CASSTPGQAYEQYF. CDR3 nucleotides: TGTGCCAGCAGCACCCCGGGACAGGCCTACGAGCAGTACTTC.

Points on this clone: One end of the junction is discordant with germline, which a read error may explain. The genes are TRBV25-1 and TRBJ2-5; 8 bases are a match to TRBD1. This CDR3 region has 14 residues. Germline assignment: CDR1 MGHDK and CDR2 SYGVNS. CDR3 region: CASSGDRGEEAQYF. In nucleotides, the CDR3 is TGTGCCAGCAGTGGCGACAGGGGAGAAGAGGCCCAGTACTTC.

There are a few counts of this clone. The V gene is TRBV2, the J gene TRBJ2-2, with TRBD2 identical over 15 bases. V was clipped by 6 bases and J by 5 bases; unmatched bases: 4. The germline V gene encodes CDR1 SNHLY and CDR2 FYNNEI. This CDR3 is 16 amino acids long. CDR3 sequence: CASRDGLAGGTGELFF. The CDR3 DNA reads as TGTGCCAGCAGAGACGGACTAGCGGGAGGGACCGGGGAGCTGTTTTTT.

The chain combines TRBV4-1 with TRBJ2-1; 8 nucleotides match TRBD2. The V and J ends lost 3 bases and 6 bases, in that order; junction bases with no gene match: 16. The CDR3 is made up of 18 amino acids. CDR1 is MGHRA, CDR2 YSYEKL, per germline. The DNA for the CDR3 is TGCGCCAGCAGCCAGGGCCTTAGCGGGACCCGTCGGCGCAATGAGCAGTTCTTC. It is translated as CASSQGLSGTRRRNEQFF.

V usage is TRBV7-9 and J usage is TRBJ2-5; maybe TRBD1 (5 bases). The V gene's germline CDR1 is SEHNR and CDR2 FQNEAQ (reference sequence). This CDR3 has 16 residues. Trimming shortened V by 5 bases and J by 2 bases, and 18 bases separated the two germline ends. CDR3: CASSPLGANIQETQYF. The CDR3 bases are TGTGCCAGCAGCCCGTTAGGGGCTAATATACAAGAGACCCAGTACTTC.

This clone came up a few times. The rearrangement links TRBV2 to TRBJ1-5; D is possibly TRBD1 (5 bases). There are 13 residues in the CDR3. Germline CDR1 reads SNHLY; CDR2 reads FYNNEI. Trimming cost V 8 bases and J 4 bases, with 12 bases left between them. CDR3 bases: TGTGCCAGCGCATCAGGGCCAAATCAGCCCCAGCATTTT. Its protein product is CASASGPNQPQHF.

This clone was found a few times. This chain's CDR3 is CASRAGTRNTEAFF. The CDR3 DNA reads as TGTGCCAGCAGAGCCGGGACACGGAACACTGAAGCTTTCTTT. The chain recombines TRBV14 with TRBJ1-1, with D perhaps matching TRBD1 (6 bases). V lost 6 bases and J 1 base, leaving 12 bases between the germline ends. CDR1 is SGHDN and CDR2 is FVKESK in the germline V gene. The CDR3 sequence is 14 residues long.

V usage is TRBV5-1 and J usage is TRBJ2-7; 7 bases line up with TRBD1. The junction had 11 bases not matched to a gene; V was cut back by 3 bases and J by 5 bases. The CDR3 is 15 residues long. The germline CDR1 and CDR2 sequences are SGHRS and YFSETQ. CDR3 residues: CASSWGPTGSNEQYF. DNA of the CDR3: TGCGCCAGCAGCTGGGGCCCGACAGGGAGTAACGAGCAGTACTTC.

This clone was seen a handful of times. J is TRBJ2-5 and V is TRBV6-5; TRBD1 matches at 7 bases. The CDR3 has 14 residues. In germline, CDR1 is MNHEY, CDR2 SVGAGI. Losses at the gene ends were 6 bases for V and 5 bases for J; bases not matched to a gene: 9. The CDR3 DNA reads as TGTGCCAGCAGCAGGGGGACGTCAGTTGAGACCCAGTACTTC. The encoded protein is CASSRGTSVETQYF.

This clone was recorded a few times. The chain combines TRBV13 with TRBJ1-2, with D uncertain. CDR1 is PRHDT, CDR2 FYEKMQ, per germline (reference sequence). The ends were cut back, 0 bases at V and 1 base at J, with 9 bases in the middle. This CDR3 comprises 15 residues. The CDR3 spells CASSLGWEVNYGYTF. The CDR3 DNA reads as TGTGCCAGCAGCTTAGGCTGGGAGGTTAACTATGGCTACACCTTC.

J is TRBJ2-1 and V is TRBV13; a possible D gene is TRBD2 (5 bases). The CDR3 has 11 amino acids. Per the germline V gene, CDR1 is PRHDT and CDR2 is FYEKMQ (reference sequence). V gave up 4 bases and J gave up 10 bases, with 8 bases separating them. The CDR3 reads CASSSSGEQFF. The DNA of the CDR3 is TGTGCCAGCAGCTCCTCGGGAGAGCAGTTCTTC.

This chain links TRBV6-5 with TRBJ1-1; D possibly corresponds to TRBD1 (5 bases). The V end lost 4 bases, the J end lost 1 base, and 7 bases lay between the germline ends. Germline values: CDR1 MNHEY, CDR2 SVGAGI. This CDR3 region has 13 residues. CDR3 in DNA: TGTGCCAGCAGTTTAGGACAGAACACTGAAGCTTTCTTT. This translates into CASSLGQNTEAFF.

This clone was seen a handful of times. The CDR3 DNA reads TGTGCCATCAGTGTACTATACAGGGCGACTAACTATGGCTACACCTTC. Amino acids: CAISVLYRATNYGYTF. The chain has TRBV10-3 and TRBJ1-2, with D possibly being TRBD1 (6 bases). Per germline, CDR1 ENHRY and CDR2 SYGVKD. V was shortened by 4 bases and J by 0 bases, with 15 bases between the two germline ends. The CDR3 consists of 16 residues.

There are a few counts of this clone. This chain uses TRBV19 with TRBJ1-3; 7 nucleotides match TRBD1. There are 15 residues in the CDR3. Germline V lookup: CDR1 LNHDA, CDR2 SQIVND (reference sequence). V was clipped by 4 bases and J by 2 bases; unmatched bases: 5. Written as DNA, the CDR3 is TGTGCCAGTAGTACTGACAGGGCCCCTGGAAACACCATATATTTT. Amino acids: CASSTDRAPGNTIYF.

This clone showed up just a few times. This chain joins TRBV7-3 and TRBJ2-7; D remains ambiguous. The CDR3 sequence is 12 residues long. V was clipped by 6 bases and J by 0 bases, with 6 bases between them. Germline CDR1 is SGHTA and CDR2 is FQGTGA. CDR3 sequence: CASSPSSYEQYF. CDR3 nucleotide sequence: TGTGCCAGCAGTCCTAGCTCCTACGAGCAGTACTTC.